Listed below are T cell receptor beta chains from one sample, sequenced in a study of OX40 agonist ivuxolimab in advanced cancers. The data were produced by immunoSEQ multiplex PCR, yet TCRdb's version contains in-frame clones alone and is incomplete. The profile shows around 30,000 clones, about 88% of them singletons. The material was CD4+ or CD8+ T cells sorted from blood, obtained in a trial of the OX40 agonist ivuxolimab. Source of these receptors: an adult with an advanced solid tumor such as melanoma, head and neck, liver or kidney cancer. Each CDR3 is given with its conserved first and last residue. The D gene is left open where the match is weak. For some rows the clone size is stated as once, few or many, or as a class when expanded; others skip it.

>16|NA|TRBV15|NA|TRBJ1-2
TGTGCCACCAGCAGGAGCGTAGGGGCTCAGGTCGACGGCTACACCTTC
CATSRSVGAQVDGYTF
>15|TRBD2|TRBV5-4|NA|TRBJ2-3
TGTGCCAGCAGCCTAGCGGGAGGGCCTGCAGATACGCAGTATTTT
CASSLAGGPADTQYF
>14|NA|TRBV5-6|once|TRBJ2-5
TGTGCCAGCAGCCTAGGCGGGACACCAGAGACCCAGTACTTC
CASSLGGTPETQYF
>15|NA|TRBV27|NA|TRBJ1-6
TGTGCCACCAGAACAGGGAGCTCCTATAATTCACCCCTCCACTTT
CATRTGSSYNSPLHF
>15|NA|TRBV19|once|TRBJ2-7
TGTGCCAGTAGCCGGGACACCGTGGAGACCTACGAGCAGTACTTC
CASSRDTVETYEQYF
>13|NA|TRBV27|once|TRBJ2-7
TGTGCCAGCAGTAGATTGAGCTCCTACGAGCAGTACTTC
CASSRLSSYEQYF
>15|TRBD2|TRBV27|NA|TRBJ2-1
TGTGCCAGCAGTTTAGCGGGAGCGGGGTACAATGAGCAGTTCTTC
CASSLAGAGYNEQFF
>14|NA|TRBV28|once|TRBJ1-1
TGTGCCAGCAGTTTTGGGGGGCGGAACACTGAAGCTTTCTTT
CASSFGGRNTEAFF
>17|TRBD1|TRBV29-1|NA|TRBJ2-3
TGCAGCGTTGCGGTGACAGGGACCCTCCCAATCGCAGATACGCAGTATTTT
CSVAVTGTLPIADTQYF
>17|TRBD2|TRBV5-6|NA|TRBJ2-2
TGTGCCAGCAGCTTGGGGCTAGCGGAAATTAACACCGGGGAGCTGTTTTTT
CASSLGLAEINTGELFF
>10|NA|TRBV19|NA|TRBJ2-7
TGTGCCAGTATCCCTCACGAGCAGTACTTC
CASIPHEQYF
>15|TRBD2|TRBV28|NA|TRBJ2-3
TGTGCCAGCAGTCCGCTACGGGAGGGCACAGATACGCAGTATTTT
CASSPLREGTDTQYF
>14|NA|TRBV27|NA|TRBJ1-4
TGTGCCAGCAGTTGGGGGGGAACTAATGAAAAACTGTTTTTT
CASSWGGTNEKLFF
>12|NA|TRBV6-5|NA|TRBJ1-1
TGTGCCAGCAGTTACTCCCTAGGGGAAGCTTTCTTT
CASSYSLGEAFF
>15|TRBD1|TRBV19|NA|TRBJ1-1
TGTGCCAGTAGTATTACAGGGGACATGAACACTGAAGCTTTCTTT
CASSITGDMNTEAFF
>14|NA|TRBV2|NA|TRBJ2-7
TGTGCCAGCAGAAAACAGGGTCCGGACTACGAGCAGTACTTC
CASRKQGPDYEQYF
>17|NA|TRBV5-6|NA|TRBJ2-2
TGTGCCAGCAGCTTGAGGGGGAGGCGGGTGCGGACCGGGGAGCTGTTTTTT
CASSLRGRRVRTGELFF
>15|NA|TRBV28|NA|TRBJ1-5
TGTGCCAGCAGAATACTTACAGGGCCCCTGTTGGCCCAGCATTTT
CASRILTGPLLAQHF
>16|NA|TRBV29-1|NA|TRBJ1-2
TGCAGCGTTGAAGACCGCGTTATAGGGGGTGACTATGGCTACACCTTC
CSVEDRVIGGDYGYTF
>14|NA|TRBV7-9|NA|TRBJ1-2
TGTGCCAGCAGCTTAGGACAGTCTAACTATGGCTACACCTTC
CASSLGQSNYGYTF
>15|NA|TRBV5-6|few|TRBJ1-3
TGTGCCAGCAGCATCGGACAGTTCTCTGGAAACACCATATATTTT
CASSIGQFSGNTIYF
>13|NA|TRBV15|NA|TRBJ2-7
TGTGCCACCAGCAACGGGAGAGCCTACGAGCAGTACTTC
CATSNGRAYEQYF
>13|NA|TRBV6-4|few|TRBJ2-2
TGTGCCAGCAGTGACAGGGACACCGGGGAGCTGTTTTTT
CASSDRDTGELFF
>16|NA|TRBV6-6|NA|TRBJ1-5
TGTGCCAGCAGTTACTCGGGGGGGGACGGAAATCAGCCCCAGCATTTT
CASSYSGGDGNQPQHF
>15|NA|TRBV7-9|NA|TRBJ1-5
TGTGCCAGCAGCTTAGCAGGGGGTGGGAATCAGCCCCAGCATTTT
CASSLAGGGNQPQHF
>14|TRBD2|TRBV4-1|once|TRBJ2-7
TGCGCCAGCAGCCAGGCTAGCGGAAAATACGAGCAGTACTTC
CASSQASGKYEQYF
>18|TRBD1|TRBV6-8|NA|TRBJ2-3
TGTGCCAGCAGTTATACGGGACAGGGGGCCCCTGGCGCAGATACGCAGTATTTT
CASSYTGQGAPGADTQYF
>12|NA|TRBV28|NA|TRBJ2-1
TGTGCCAGCAGCCTTGGACTCACAGAGCAGTTCTTC
CASSLGLTEQFF
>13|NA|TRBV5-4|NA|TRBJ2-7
TGTGCCAGCAGCTTGGGGTCCTCCTACGAGCAGTACTTC
CASSLGSSYEQYF
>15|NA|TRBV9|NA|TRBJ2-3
TGTGCCAGCAGCGCGGAGGGGGCCCACACAGATACGCAGTATTTT
CASSAEGAHTDTQYF
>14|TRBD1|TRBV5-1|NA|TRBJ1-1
TGCGCCAGCAGCTTGGGGCCAGGGGGCACTGAAGCTTTCTTT
CASSLGPGGTEAFF
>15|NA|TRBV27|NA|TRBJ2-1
TGTGCCAGCAGTCCCTCCCCGGGAAAGAACAATGAGCAGTTCTTC
CASSPSPGKNNEQFF
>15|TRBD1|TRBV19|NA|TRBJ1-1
TGTGCCAGTAGTATTACAGGGGCGTCGAACACTGAAGCTTTCTTT
CASSITGASNTEAFF
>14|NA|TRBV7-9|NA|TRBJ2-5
TGTGCCAGCAGCTTAGGCCTAGGCCAAGAGACCCAGTACTTC
CASSLGLGQETQYF
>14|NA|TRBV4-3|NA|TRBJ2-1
TGCGCCAGCAGCCAAGATCAATTGATCCTAGAGCAGTTCTTC
CASSQDQLILEQFF
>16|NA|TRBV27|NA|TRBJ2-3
TGTGCCAGCAGTTTATCGGCAGTTGGGGGTGGAGATACGCAGTATTTT
CASSLSAVGGGDTQYF
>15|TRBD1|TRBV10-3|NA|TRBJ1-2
TGTGCCATCAGGTCGGACAGGCAACTAGGCTATGGCTACACCTTC
CAIRSDRQLGYGYTF
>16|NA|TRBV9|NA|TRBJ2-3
TGTGCCAGCAGCGACCCCCCCGCGGTAGCGGCAGATACGCAGTATTTT
CASSDPPAVAADTQYF
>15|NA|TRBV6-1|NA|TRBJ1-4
TGTGCCAGCAGTGAAGTCCTTTGGGGAAATGAAAAACTGTTTTTT
CASSEVLWGNEKLFF
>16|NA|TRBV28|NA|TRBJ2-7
TGTGCCAGCAGTTTTGACCCATCCCGGGCTTTGTACGAGCAGTACTTC
CASSFDPSRALYEQYF
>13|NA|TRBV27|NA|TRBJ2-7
TGTGCCAGCAGTTTGACAAGCTCCTACGAGCAGTACTTC
CASSLTSSYEQYF
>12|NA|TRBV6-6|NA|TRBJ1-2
TGTGCCAGCAGACTCGTAGGGGATGGCTACACCTTC
CASRLVGDGYTF
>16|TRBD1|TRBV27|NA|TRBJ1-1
TGTGCCAGCAGTTTATGGCAGGGGGCGGTGGACACTGAAGCTTTCTTT
CASSLWQGAVDTEAFF
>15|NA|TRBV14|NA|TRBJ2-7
TGTGCCAGCAGCCAAGATGGCAGGGGGGACTACGAGCAGTACTTC
CASSQDGRGDYEQYF
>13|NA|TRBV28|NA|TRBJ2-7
TGTGCCAGCAGTTTGGGCGGCCTCTACGAGCAGTACTTC
CASSLGGLYEQYF
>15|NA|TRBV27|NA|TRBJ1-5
TGTGCCAGCAGTTTATCGTCGGGGGGTGTAGCGGCCCAGCATTTT
CASSLSSGGVAAQHF
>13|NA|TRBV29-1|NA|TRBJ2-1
TGCAGCGTGGGGCAGGGGCTGGGGAATGAGCAGTTCTTC
CSVGQGLGNEQFF
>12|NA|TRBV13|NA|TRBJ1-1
TGTGCCAGCAGCTTAGTTGGCACTGAAGCTTTCTTT
CASSLVGTEAFF
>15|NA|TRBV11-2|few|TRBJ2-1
TGTGCCAGCAGCTTAAGTCAGGCTCCCTACAATGAGCAGTTCTTC
CASSLSQAPYNEQFF
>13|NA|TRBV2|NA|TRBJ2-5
TGTGCCAGCAGGAGACAGTACCAAGAGACCCAGTACTTC
CASRRQYQETQYF
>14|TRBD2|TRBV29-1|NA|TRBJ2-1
TGCAGCGTTGGGTTAGCGGGACACTACAATGAGCAGTTCTTC
CSVGLAGHYNEQFF
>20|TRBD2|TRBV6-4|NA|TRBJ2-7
TGTGCCAGCAGTGATAATATAAGGACTCCTAGCGGGAGAGGCCGCTACGAGCAGTACTTC
CASSDNIRTPSGRGRYEQYF
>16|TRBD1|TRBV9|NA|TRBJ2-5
TGTGCCAGCAGCGTAGGGCGAGGGACAGTCTACGAGACCCAGTACTTC
CASSVGRGTVYETQYF
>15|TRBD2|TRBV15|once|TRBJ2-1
TGTGCCACCGGGACTAGCGGGTTTGTTCGCAATGAGCAGTTCTTC
CATGTSGFVRNEQFF